A single sample is the source of the 27 T cell receptor beta chains below, sequenced in a study of persistence of HIV-infected CD4 T cells (TCRdb year 2020). Read against the paper, the sample's treatment or condition label means: suppressive antiretroviral therapy. Cells were stimulated with lysates of CMV-infected fibroblasts at 7.5 to 10 ug/mL. Memory populations depleted of antigen-responding cells were obtained by sorting nonresponding CD40L-negative CD69-negative CD45RO-high memory CD4+ T cells. Antigen specificity for these receptors is unknown. The immunoSEQ hsTCRB assay version 4, run in survey mode, was used to sequence TCRbeta repertoires from genomic DNA. This immuneACCESS table, as held by TCRdb, lists in-frame sequences with V and J called but not all clones. Of the missing ones, under half trace to an unresolved V gene in checked studies; the others have no known cause. The sample records 35,000 to 40,000 clones, 75% to 90% of which are singletons. The ten biggest clones cover roughly 1.5% of the sample.

Sequences were derived from CD4+ T cells sorted from PBMCs after approximately 19-hour stimulation, sampled from a patient who received antiretroviral therapy. The cell subset or site tag for this specimen amounts to: CD40L-CD69- CD45RO-high memory CD4 T cells not responding to CMV lysate. The receptors come from an adult man with HIV who was CMV-seropositive.

The table lists this clone with a count of one. The chain uses TRBV12-5 and TRBJ1-1, with 7 bases aligning to TRBD1. This CDR3 has 17 residues. After removal of 0 bases from V and 1 base from J, the junction contained 8 bases not matched to a gene. Germline V gene data show CDR1 as LGHNT and CDR2 as FRNRAP. The CDR3 DNA is TGTGCTAGTGGTTTGGTTACGTCGGGACAGAAGAACACTGAAGCTTTCTTT. Translation: CASGLVTSGQKNTEAFF.

The genes are TRBV3-1 (or the pseudogene TRBV3-2) and TRBJ1-2, with D uncertain. The germline gives CDR1 LGHDT, CDR2 YNNKEL (reference sequence). V was shortened by 1 base and J by 4 bases, with 10 bases between the two germline ends. This CDR3 is 14 amino acids long. CDR3 nucleotides: TGTGCCAGCAGCCAAGGATCAGCCAGCTATGGCTACACCTTC. Its translation is CASSQGSASYGYTF.

This chain joins TRBV15 and TRBJ1-4, with D possibly being TRBD1 (5 bases). Germline V gene sequence: CDR1 LNHNV, CDR2 YYDKDF (reference sequence). CDR3 size: 15 residues. Trimming left V 5 bases short and J 0 bases short, with 10 bases between. The CDR3 loop is CATSGADATNEKLFF. The CDR3 DNA follows: TGTGCCACCAGCGGGGCAGATGCAACTAATGAAAAACTGTTTTTT.

The rearrangement joins TRBV25-1 to TRBJ1-2; the match to TRBD1 covers 9 bases. Trimming cost V 5 bases and J 4 bases; bases outside gene matches: 11. The CDR3 covers 16 residues. In germline, CDR1 is MGHDK, CDR2 SYGVNS. The CDR3 loop reads CASSKGTGIRGYGYTF. CDR3 bases: TGTGCCAGCAGTAAGGGGACAGGGATCCGGGGCTATGGCTACACCTTC.

The chain employs TRBV29-1 and TRBJ1-4, with no clear D. V was trimmed by 1 base and J by 3 bases, leaving 6 bases between them. The germline V gene has CDR1 SQVTM and CDR2 ANQGSEA. The CDR3 is 13 amino acids. The CDR3 DNA sequence: TGCAGCGTTGAAGGCAGTTCTAATGAAAAACTGTTTTTT. The encoded protein is CSVEGSSNEKLFF.

This chain uses TRBV7-8 with TRBJ2-2; 7 bases are shared with TRBD2. Germline CDR1 is SGHVS and CDR2 is FQNEAQ. CDR3 size: 15 residues. V lost 5 bases, J lost 1 base, and 4 bases stayed unmatched. The CDR3, as DNA: TGTGCCAGCAGCCAAACGGGAGGGAACACCGGGGAGCTGTTTTTT. Protein: CASSQTGGNTGELFF. Complete variable domain (other parts from reference TRBV7-8 and TRBJ2-2): GAGVSQSPRYKVAKRGQDVALRCDPISGHVSLFWYQQALGQGPEFLTYFQNEAQLDKSGLPSDRFFAERPEGSVSTLKIQRTQQEDSAVYLCASSQTGGNTGELFFGEGSRLTVL.

The chain carries TRBV15 and TRBJ2-1; D remains unclear. Per germline, CDR1 LNHNV and CDR2 YYDKDF (reference sequence). This CDR3 comprises 13 residues. V was shortened by 1 base and J by 8 bases, with 9 bases between the two germline ends. In nucleotides, the CDR3 is TGTGCCACCAGCAGAGGAGCTACGGATGAGCAGTTCTTC. As protein: CATSRGATDEQFF.

The chain links TRBV19 to TRBJ1-1; 7 bases match TRBD1. The germline CDR1 and CDR2 sequences are LNHDA and SQIVND (reference sequence). The CDR3 spans 15 residues. After removal of 10 bases from V and 1 base from J, the junction contained 12 bases not matched to a gene. The CDR3 sequence: CATRIGGQKNTEAFF. For the CDR3, the DNA is TGTGCCACCCGAATAGGGGGACAGAAGAACACTGAAGCTTTCTTT.

This clone was counted a single time. The chain recombines TRBV5-5 with TRBJ1-1, with D unclear. Trimming left V 2 bases short and J 4 bases short, with 9 bases between. Germline V gives CDR1 SGHKS, CDR2 YYEKEE (reference sequence). This CDR3 has 13 amino acids. As DNA, the CDR3 is TGTGCCAGCAGCTTTGGTAGTCTCACTGAAGCTTTCTTT. Translating it yields CASSFGSLTEAFF. The full variable domain, its missing parts supplied by reference TRBV5-5 and TRBJ1-1, is DAGVTQSPTHLIKTRGQQVTLRCSPISGHKSVSWYQQVLGQGPQFIFQYYEKEERGRGNFPDRFSARQFPNYSSELNVNALLLGDSALYLCASSFGSLTEAFFGQGTRLTVV.

V usage is TRBV7-2 and J usage is TRBJ2-3; D is possibly TRBD2 (5 bases). V shed 4 bases and J shed 0 bases, with 14 bases lying between them. Germline values: CDR1 SGHTA, CDR2 FQGNSA. This CDR3 region has 16 residues. CDR3 DNA sequence: TGTGCCAGCAGCTCCCGGTCGGGAACTAGCACAGATACGCAGTATTTT. It is translated as CASSSRSGTSTDTQYF.

The genes are TRBV6-1 and TRBJ1-2; a possible D gene is TRBD1 (5 bases). Trimming shortened V by 3 bases and J by 8 bases, and 16 bases separated the two germline ends. The CDR3 totals 14 residues. Germline CDR1 is MNHNS and CDR2 is SASEGT. DNA for the CDR3: TGTGCCAGCAGTGAGCCGGGACTCCCAAAGGGCTACACCTTC. Its protein product is CASSEPGLPKGYTF.

The CDR3 sequence is CASSAGTGITEAFF. The CDR3 coding sequence is TGTGCCAGCAGCGCCGGGACAGGGATAACTGAAGCTTTCTTT. This chain joins TRBV9 and TRBJ1-1; TRBD1 aligns across 9 bases. The CDR3 contains 14 residues. The germline gives CDR1 SGDLS, CDR2 YYNGEE. The V segment lost 3 bases and the J segment 5 bases; nucleotides outside the gene matches: 5.

Here the CDR3 reads CASSSGQGAGANVLTF. CDR3 sequence (DNA): TGTGCCAGCAGCTCGGGACAGGGGGCAGGGGCCAACGTCCTGACTTTC. The chain is built from TRBV7-7 and TRBJ2-6; 12 nucleotides line up with TRBD1. There are 16 residues in the CDR3. The junction had 2 bases not matched to a gene; V was cut back by 4 bases and J by 4 bases. Germline lookup yields CDR1 SSHAT and CDR2 FNYEAQ (reference sequence).

This chain connects TRBV3-1 (or the pseudogene TRBV3-2) to TRBJ2-1, with TRBD2 matching 10 bases. V shed 0 bases and J 3 bases; nucleotides not matched to a gene: 8. The CDR3 length is 18 residues. CDR1 is LGHDT and CDR2 is YNNKEL in the germline V gene (reference sequence). The CDR3 DNA sequence: TGTGCCAGCAGCCAAGATCAAAGGCTAGCGGGGGACTACAATGAGCAGTTCTTC. Protein product: CASSQDQRLAGDYNEQFF.

The CDR3 region is CASSPDSYSNQPQHF. DNA of the CDR3: TGTGCCAGCAGCCCGGACAGCTATAGCAATCAGCCCCAGCATTTT. This rearrangement joins TRBV6-5 to TRBJ1-5, with D possibly TRBD1 on 6 matching bases. Germline V CDR1 and CDR2: MNHEY, SVGAGI. The CDR3 extends over 15 amino acids. Trimming shortened V by 6 bases and J by 0 bases, and 12 bases separated the two germline ends.

This chain uses TRBV19 with TRBJ1-5; weak D call: TRBD1 (6 bases). Germline loops: CDR1 LNHDA, CDR2 SQIVND (reference sequence). This CDR3 is 14 amino acids long. Trimming removed 3 bases from V and 3 bases from J, with 9 bases in between. The CDR3 nucleotides read TGTGCCAGTAGTATGGACAGATCCAATCAGCCCCAGCATTTT. It specifies CASSMDRSNQPQHF.

This chain uses TRBV6-6 with TRBJ1-6, with TRBD1 matching 7 bases. The ends lost 4 bases at V and 2 bases at J; junction bases unmatched: 5. CDR3 length equals 16 residues. Germline V gene sequence: CDR1 MNHNY, CDR2 SVGAGI (reference sequence). CDR3 in amino acids: CASSSFDRAYNSPLHF. The CDR3, as DNA: TGTGCCAGCAGTTCGTTCGACAGGGCCTATAATTCACCCCTCCACTTT.

V is TRBV6-5 and J is TRBJ2-7; 12 positions match TRBD1. J was trimmed by 7 bases and V by 8 bases; bases with no gene match: 9. The CDR3 has 14 amino acids. Looked up from germline, CDR1 is MNHEY and CDR2 is SVGAGI. DNA of the CDR3: TGTGCCAGCGGTCCGGGACAGGGGGCGGGAGAGCAGTACTTC. This translates into CASGPGQGAGEQYF.

The chain combines TRBV6-5 with TRBJ1-5; no clear D gene. V shed 7 bases and J shed 2 bases, with 9 bases lying between them. CDR3 length: 13 residues. Per germline, CDR1 MNHEY and CDR2 SVGAGI. CDR3 in DNA: TGTGCCAGCATGTCCCAGGGCAATCAGCCCCAGCATTTT. Its translation: CASMSQGNQPQHF.

The V gene is TRBV6-5, the J gene TRBJ2-7; D is possibly TRBD2 (5 bases). V was pared by 6 bases and J by 3 bases, with 9 bases between. CDR1 and CDR2 (germline): MNHEY, SVGAGI. The length of the CDR3 is 12 residues. CDR3 nucleotides: TGTGCCAGCAGCGATGAGGGCTACGAGCAGTACTTC. Translated, it gives CASSDEGYEQYF.

A single count supports this clone. This chain joins TRBV12-3 or TRBV12-4 and TRBJ1-1; possible D gene TRBD1, 6 bases. The CDR3 has 13 residues. V gave up 2 bases and J gave up 10 bases, with 14 bases separating them. CDR3 in DNA: TGTGCCAGCAGTTTAAAAGGGGGAGTCGGAGCTTTCTTT. Its protein product is CASSLKGGVGAFF.

On this clone: Other nucleotide sequences from this sample produce the same CDR3. This rearrangement joins TRBV9 to TRBJ1-3; D gene unclear. Trimming stripped 0 bases from V and 0 bases from J, with 4 bases between. The V gene's germline CDR1 is SGDLS and CDR2 YYNGEE. The CDR3 length is 14 residues. CDR3 sequence reads: CASSVGFSGNTIYF. CDR3 DNA: TGTGCCAGCAGCGTAGGATTCTCTGGAAACACCATATATTTT.

This clone appeared a few times. V is TRBV20-1 and J is TRBJ1-5, with D tentatively TRBD1 (6 bases). CDR3 length: 15 residues. Germline CDR1 and CDR2: DFQATT and SNEGSKA (reference sequence). Between the trimmed V and J ends, which lost 3 bases and 0 bases, there was a span of 12 bases. As DNA, the CDR3 is TGCAGTGCTAGTAAGGGCAGGGGTAGCAATCAGCCCCAGCATTTT. As protein: CSASKGRGSNQPQHF.

The chain combines TRBV2 with TRBJ1-2; 7 bases agree with TRBD1. Germline V gene lookup returns CDR1 SNHLY and CDR2 FYNNEI. The V segment lost 7 bases and the J segment 10 bases; nucleotides outside the gene matches: 12. The CDR3 spans 13 residues. The CDR3 protein is CASNQGTVRDYTF. In DNA, the CDR3 is TGTGCCAGCAACCAGGGGACAGTTAGAGACTACACCTTC.

The V call is TRBV6-1, the J call TRBJ1-5; D gene ambiguous. Trimming took off 0 bases at V and 4 bases at J, with 13 bases between the two ends. Germline-derived CDR1 and CDR2 are MNHNS and SASEGT. This CDR3 contains 16 residues. The CDR3 reads CASSEAYGEGNQPQHF. The CDR3 nucleotides are TGTGCCAGCAGTGAAGCCTACGGGGAGGGTAATCAGCCCCAGCATTTT.

This chain uses TRBV7-9 with TRBJ1-2; unclear D gene. V lost 2 bases to trimming and J lost 1 base, with 17 bases between them. Germline values: CDR1 SEHNR, CDR2 FQNEAQ (reference sequence). This CDR3 is 17 amino acids long. CDR3 residues: CASSLSQTAEINYGYTF. The CDR3 nucleotides are TGTGCCAGCAGCTTAAGTCAAACAGCCGAGATTAACTATGGCTACACCTTC.

The rearrangement uses TRBV6-5 and TRBJ1-4, with 8 nucleotides matching TRBD1. The V and J ends lost 6 bases and 7 bases, in that order; junction bases with no gene match: 10. The CDR3 covers 15 residues. Germline-derived CDR1 and CDR2 are MNHEY and SVGAGI. The DNA for the CDR3 is TGTGCCAGCAGCGTCAGGGACAGGAGAGGTGAAAAACTGTTTTTT. As protein: CASSVRDRRGEKLFF.